A single TCR beta chain is shown here with its context. Its antigen is as yet unknown. This sample is drawn from a study of T cells in localized non-small cell lung cancer. Study conclusions and caveats: Detection in adjacent lung was observed for a median 57 of the top 100 tumor clones. The study sequenced only one region of the tumor. As a result, intratumor heterogeneity could not be excluded and remains possible. There was an association of higher blood T cell density with longer overall survival.

Using immunoSEQ multiplex PCR, the repertoire was profiled, and TCRdb retains in-frame clones only, with some absent. This sample has under 9,500 clones; 92% occur once, and the top ten carry about 7.5%. Germline V gene lookup returns CDR1 ENHRY and CDR2 SYGVKD. CDR3 length: 12 residues. V gave up 0 bases and J gave up 4 bases, with 3 bases separating them. This sample comprised peripheral blood, obtained before any cancer treatment. The receptor was isolated from a woman aged 40-70 years with stage I squamous cell lung carcinoma. The chain recombines TRBV10-3 with TRBJ2-5; D is undetermined. The CDR3 loop reads CAISESLETQYF. The CDR3 coding sequence is TGTGCCATCAGTGAGTCACTAGAGACCCAGTACTTC.